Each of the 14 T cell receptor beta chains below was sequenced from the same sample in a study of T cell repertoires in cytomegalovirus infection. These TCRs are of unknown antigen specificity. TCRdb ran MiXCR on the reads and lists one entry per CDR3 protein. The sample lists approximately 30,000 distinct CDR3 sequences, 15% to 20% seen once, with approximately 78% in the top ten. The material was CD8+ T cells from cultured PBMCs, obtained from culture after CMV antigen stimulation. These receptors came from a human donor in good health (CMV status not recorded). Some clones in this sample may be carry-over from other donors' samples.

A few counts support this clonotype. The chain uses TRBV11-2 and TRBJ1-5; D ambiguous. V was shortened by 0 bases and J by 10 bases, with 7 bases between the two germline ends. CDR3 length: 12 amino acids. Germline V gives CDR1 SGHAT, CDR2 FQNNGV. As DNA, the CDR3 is TGTGCCAGCAGCTTAGATCTTGGCCCCCAGCATTTT. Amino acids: CASSLDLGPQHF.

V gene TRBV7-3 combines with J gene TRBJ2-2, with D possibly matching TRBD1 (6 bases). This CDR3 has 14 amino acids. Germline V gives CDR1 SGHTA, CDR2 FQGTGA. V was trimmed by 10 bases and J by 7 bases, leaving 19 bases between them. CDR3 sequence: CATRSGQGSGELFF. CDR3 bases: TGTGCCACGCGCTCTGGGCAGGGGAGCGGGGAGCTGTTTTTT.

The CDR3 bases are TGTGCCAGCAGTTTAGCGAGGACTAGCGGGGATGAGCAGTTCTTC. Its protein product is CASSLARTSGDEQFF. V gene TRBV27 combines with J gene TRBJ2-1; 12 nucleotides match TRBD2. Trimming took 2 bases from V and 8 from J; bases not matched to a gene: 4. This CDR3 has 15 amino acids. Germline loops: CDR1 MNHEY, CDR2 SMNVEV (reference sequence).

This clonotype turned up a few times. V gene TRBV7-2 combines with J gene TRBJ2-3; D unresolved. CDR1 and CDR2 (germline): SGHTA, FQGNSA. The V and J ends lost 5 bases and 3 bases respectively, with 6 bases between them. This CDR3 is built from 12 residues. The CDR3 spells CASSLYTDTQYF. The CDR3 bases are TGTGCCAGCAGCCTCTATACAGATACGCAGTATTTT.

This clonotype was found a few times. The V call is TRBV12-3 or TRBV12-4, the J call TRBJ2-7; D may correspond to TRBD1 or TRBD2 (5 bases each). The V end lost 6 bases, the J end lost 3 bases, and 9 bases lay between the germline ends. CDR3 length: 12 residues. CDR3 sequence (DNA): TGTGCCAGCAGGGGGGAAGACTACGAGCAGTACTTC. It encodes CASRGEDYEQYF.

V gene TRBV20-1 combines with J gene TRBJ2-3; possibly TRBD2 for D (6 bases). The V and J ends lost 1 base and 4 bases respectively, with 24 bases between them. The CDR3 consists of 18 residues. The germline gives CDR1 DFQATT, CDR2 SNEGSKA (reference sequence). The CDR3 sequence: CSARVRRETVFVSDTQYF. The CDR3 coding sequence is TGCAGTGCTAGAGTTCGACGGGAGACAGTCTTTGTCTCAGATACGCAGTATTTT.

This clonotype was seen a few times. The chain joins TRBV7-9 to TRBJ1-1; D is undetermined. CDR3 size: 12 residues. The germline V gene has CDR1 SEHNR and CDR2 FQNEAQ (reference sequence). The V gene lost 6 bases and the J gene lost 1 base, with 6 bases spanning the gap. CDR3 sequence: CASRLGNTEAFF. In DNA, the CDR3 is TGTGCCAGCAGGCTGGGGAACACTGAAGCTTTCTTT.

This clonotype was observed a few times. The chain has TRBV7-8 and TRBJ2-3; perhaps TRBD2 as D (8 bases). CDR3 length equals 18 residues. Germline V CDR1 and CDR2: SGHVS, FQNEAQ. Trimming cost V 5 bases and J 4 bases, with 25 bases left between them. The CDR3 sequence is CASSVWGRGREVPDTQYF. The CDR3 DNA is TGTGCCAGCAGCGTATGGGGGAGGGGGCGGGAGGTCCCAGATACGCAGTATTTT.

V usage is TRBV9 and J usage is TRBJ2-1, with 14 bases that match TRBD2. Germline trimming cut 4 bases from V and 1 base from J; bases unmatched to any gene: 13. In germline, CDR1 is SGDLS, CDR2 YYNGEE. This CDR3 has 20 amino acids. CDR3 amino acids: CASSPYGTSGSKGSYNEQFF. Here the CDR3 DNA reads TGTGCCAGCAGCCCTTATGGGACTAGCGGGAGCAAAGGATCCTACAATGAGCAGTTCTTC.

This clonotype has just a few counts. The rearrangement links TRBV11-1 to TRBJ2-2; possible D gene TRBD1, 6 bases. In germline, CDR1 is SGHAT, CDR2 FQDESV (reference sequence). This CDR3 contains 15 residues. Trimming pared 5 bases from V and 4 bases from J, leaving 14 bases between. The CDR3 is CASSPNTGSTGELFF. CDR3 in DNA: TGTGCCAGCAGCCCGAATACAGGGTCCACCGGGGAGCTGTTTTTT.

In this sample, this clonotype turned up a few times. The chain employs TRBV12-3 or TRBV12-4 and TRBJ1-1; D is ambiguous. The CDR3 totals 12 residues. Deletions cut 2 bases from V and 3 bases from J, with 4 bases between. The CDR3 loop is CASSLFHTEAFF. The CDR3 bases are TGTGCCAGCAGTTTATTTCACACTGAAGCTTTCTTT.

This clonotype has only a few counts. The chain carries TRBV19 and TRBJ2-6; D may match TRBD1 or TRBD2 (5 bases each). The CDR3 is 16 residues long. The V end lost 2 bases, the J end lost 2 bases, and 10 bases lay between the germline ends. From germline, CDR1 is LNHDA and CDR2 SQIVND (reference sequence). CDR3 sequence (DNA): TGTGCCAGTAGTATAAGAGGGGAAGCTGGGGCCAACGTCCTGACTTTC. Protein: CASSIRGEAGANVLTF.

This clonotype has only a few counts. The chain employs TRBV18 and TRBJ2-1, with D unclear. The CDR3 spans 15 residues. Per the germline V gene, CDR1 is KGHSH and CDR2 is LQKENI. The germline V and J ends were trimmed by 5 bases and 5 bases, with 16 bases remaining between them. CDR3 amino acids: CASSSGRVLHNEQFF. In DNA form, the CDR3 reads TGTGCCAGCTCATCTGGCCGGGTGCTTCACAATGAGCAGTTCTTC.

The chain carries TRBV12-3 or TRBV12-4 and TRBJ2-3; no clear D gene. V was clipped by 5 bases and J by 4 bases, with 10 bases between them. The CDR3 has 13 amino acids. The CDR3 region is CASSPKVADTQYF. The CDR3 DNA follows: TGTGCCAGCAGTCCCAAGGTAGCAGATACGCAGTATTTT.